This T cell receptor beta chain was documented in a study of glioma-infiltrating T cells (dated by TCRdb to the mid-2010s). With respect to the entire study: The study sequenced TCR alpha- and beta-chain repertoires from glioma tissue, from non-neoplastic brain tissue and from matched peripheral blood mononuclear cells. The paired cohort was made up of three low-grade glioma patients, 8 or 9 primary glioblastoma patients and three non-glioma patients who contributed non-neoplastic brain tissue. To measure divergence between tissue and blood T-cell populations, each tissue-infiltrating repertoire was compared with the peripheral blood repertoire of the same patient. Overall results and qualifications from the work: VJ-independent divergence between tissue and blood was below expectation in non-neoplastic patients but above expectation in all gliomas, especially low-grade gliomas. Group comparisons rested on small numbers: three non-neoplastic, three low-grade glioma and several glioblastoma patients. Very few CDR3 sequences were shared between tissue and blood, attributed to high CDR3 diversity and limited sampling.

The iRepertoire nested amplicon-rescue multiplex PCR (arm-PCR) platform was used to amplify TCR alpha and beta CDR3 regions from RNA. The input for one-step reverse transcription and amplification was roughly 100-400 ng of tissue mRNA or PBMC total RNA. Following bead purification, Illumina adapters were added through a secondary multiplex PCR, and the libraries were then gel-purified between 200 and 400 bp. The libraries contained internal 6-nucleotide barcodes that were used for demultiplexing. Sequencing of libraries was performed on an Illumina MiSeq with 2x220 or 2x250 nucleotide paired-end reads. Turning to the authors' computational methods: Paired reads were merged with FLASH 1.2.11 and aligned to the GRCh37 human genome with BWA-MEM before extracting TRA and TRB reads. An IMGT-derived reference of cassette sequences and CDR3 motifs, with pseudogenes included, was used for V and J assignment. Reads were translated in three frames, and productive CDR3s were defined by a C…FGXG motif without stop codons. Clonotypes were defined as unique combinations of V-J cassette pair and CDR3 amino acid sequence. Reads were filtered by Hamming distance, with the threshold set by the sequence error rate of each sample in mapped regions. The public reads were quality trimmed at Q25 with fastp and then assembled into clones with MiXCR by TCRdb, keeping productive beta chains. Each entry is one CDR3 protein sequence, shown with its most common DNA and genes. TCRdb's processing, not the study's, gives the V and J calls here. Within this sample are approximately 18,000 distinct CDR3 sequences, with roughly 50% of them counted one time only. The ten largest clones capture roughly 40% of the sample.

Comment on this clonotype: The antigen it recognizes is unknown. Qualities for individual bases were not recorded, and no much larger clone is one base off.

CDR1 and CDR2 are read off the germline V gene as SGHTA and FQGNSA. The CDR3 spans 13 residues, from the cysteine through the phenylalanine. CDR3 DNA is the only sequence kept; it has 39 bases, read in frame from the first base. Deletion took 3 bases off V and 4 bases off J, with a span of 9 bases between the germline ends. The chain was built from TRBV7-2 and TRBJ1-2, and the D gene may be TRBD1, 6 bases matching. The specimen was glioma tissue, nonneoplastic brain tissue, or PBMCs (not recorded which). The receptor's source is a human donor with low-grade glioma or glioblastoma, undergoing nonglioma brain surgery, or in good health (not recorded which). CDR3 region: CASSFGQIYGYTF. DNA sequence: TGTGCCAGCAGCTTCGGACAGATCTATGGCTACACCTTC.